This T cell receptor (beta chain) originates from a study of T-cell memory formation after mild COVID-19. Study-wide findings and caveats: CD4/CD8 balance characterized clones contracting day 15 to 85, and CD4+ skew characterized later expanders.

CDR3 length equals 16 residues. CDR1 is MGHRA, CDR2 YSYEKL, per germline. The V end lost 5 bases, the J end lost 4 bases, and 18 bases lay between the germline ends. This clonotype was seen more than once but under ten times. Its antigen is undetermined. TCRdb used MiXCR to reprocess the 5' RACE reads, holding one entry per CDR3 protein. The table includes approximately 440,000 distinct CDR3 sequences, 15% to 20% detected once. The rearrangement joins TRBV4-1 to TRBJ1-3, with a weak D call TRBD1 (6 bases). The TCR comes from an adult woman who had mild COVID-19 (a few samples of this study predate the infection). Cell type and time point are not known. The sample was PBMCs or a T cell subset sorted from them (not recorded which). In DNA form, the CDR3 reads TGCGCCAGCAGCTTCCGACAGGATCAAGAAGGAAACACCATATATTTT. Its translation: CASSFRQDQEGNTIYF.